The entry that follows covers one T cell receptor (beta chain) sequence. The record originates from a study of blood T cell repertoires in COVID-19. Some clones are missing from TCRdb's copy, which holds only in-frame ones; the method was immunoSEQ multiplex PCR. The sample has around 260,000 clones, about 89% seen once. The CDR3 consists of 16 residues. The J segment lost 4 bases and the V segment lost 4 bases, leaving 12 bases of the junction unmatched. The V gene's germline CDR1 is MNHNS and CDR2 SASEGT. Sequencing was done on a sample of peripheral blood. The TCR originated in a woman in her twenties or thirties with COVID-19, enrolled during active disease. V is TRBV6-1 and J is TRBJ1-1; TRBD1 aligns across 7 bases. This chain's CDR3 is CASSGPTGLVPTEAFF. In nucleotides, the CDR3 is TGTGCCAGCAGTGGACCGACAGGGTTAGTACCCACTGAAGCTTTCTTT.